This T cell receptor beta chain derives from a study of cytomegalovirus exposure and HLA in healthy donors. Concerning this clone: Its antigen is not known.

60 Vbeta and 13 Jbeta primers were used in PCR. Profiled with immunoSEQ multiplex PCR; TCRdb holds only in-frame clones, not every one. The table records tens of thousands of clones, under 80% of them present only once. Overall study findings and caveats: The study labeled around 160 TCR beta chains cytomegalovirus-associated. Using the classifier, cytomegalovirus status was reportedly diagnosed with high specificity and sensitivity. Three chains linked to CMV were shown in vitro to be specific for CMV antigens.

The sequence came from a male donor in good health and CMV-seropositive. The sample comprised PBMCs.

CDR3 region: CASSSPPGTSVQETQYF. CDR3 in DNA: TGTGCCAGCAGCTCCCCCCCCGGGACTAGCGTACAAGAGACCCAGTACTTC. The chain links TRBV7-2 to TRBJ2-5; TRBD2 agrees at 10 bases. The CDR3 sequence is 17 residues long. The V and J ends lost 4 bases and 2 bases, in that order; junction bases with no gene match: 10. Germline V gene sequence: CDR1 SGHTA, CDR2 FQGNSA.